The rows below give T cell receptor beta chains drawn from one sample of a study of beta chain features in type 1 diabetes. Clones were read by immunoSEQ multiplex PCR, and TCRdb kept only the in-frame ones, dropping some. The sample contains nearly 350,000 clones, approximately 8.2% of which appear only once. Specimen: central memory CD4+ T cells from blood. The receptors shown here come from a woman aged 18-29 years in good health. Each CDR3 is given with its conserved first and last residue. Fields, in order: clone size, J gene, D gene, V gene, CDR3 protein, CDR3 DNA. A D gene is named only where the DNA matches it firmly. Only part of the rows carry a size: once, few, many, or a class if the clone is expanded.

>few|TRBJ2-3|TRBD1|TRBV9
CASSGTGGSTDTQYF
TGTGCCAGCAGCGGAACAGGGGGGAGCACAGATACGCAGTATTTT
>many|TRBJ2-7|NA|TRBV6-5
CASSPRGGEGEQYF
TGTGCCAGCAGTCCACGAGGGGGAGAGGGCGAGCAGTACTTC
>many|TRBJ2-5|NA|TRBV29-1
CSVLPPVLVERAQYF
TGCAGCGTTCTTCCGCCCGTGTTGGTCGAGAGGGCCCAGTACTTC
>few|TRBJ2-3|NA|TRBV7-9
CASTAASTDTQYF
TGTGCCAGCACCGCAGCTAGCACAGATACGCAGTATTTT
>many|TRBJ1-2|NA|TRBV23-1
CASSPRGRAFYGYTF
TGCGCCAGCAGTCCCCGCGGTCGGGCCTTCTATGGCTACACCTTC
>NA|TRBJ2-3|NA|TRBV5-1
CASSFREGTDTQYF
TGCGCCAGCAGCTTCCGGGAAGGCACAGATACGCAGTATTTT
>few|TRBJ2-3|NA|TRBV5-1
CASSSIGGASTDTQYF
TGCGCCAGCAGCTCGATCGGGGGAGCTAGCACAGATACGCAGTATTTT
>NA|TRBJ2-7|NA|TRBV6-6
CASSSRTGRGYEQYF
TGTGCCAGCAGTTCTAGGACAGGGAGGGGTTACGAGCAGTACTTC
>few|TRBJ2-1|TRBD2|TRBV19
CASSYEGGSYEQFF
TGTGCCAGTAGTTATGAGGGAGGGTCGTATGAGCAGTTCTTC
>many|TRBJ2-6|TRBD1|TRBV19
CASGRQGYGANVLTF
TGTGCCAGTGGAAGACAGGGGTACGGGGCCAACGTCCTGACTTTC
>few|TRBJ2-1|NA|TRBV5-1
CASSSGDSRNEQFF
TGCGCCAGCAGCTCCGGTGACAGTCGGAATGAGCAGTTCTTC
>NA|TRBJ2-1|NA|TRBV7-8
CASSLSAQSSYNEQFF
TGTGCCAGCAGCTTAAGTGCTCAAAGCTCCTACAATGAGCAGTTCTTC
>NA|TRBJ2-1|NA|TRBV7-2
CASSFGAGYEQFF
TGTGCCAGCAGCTTCGGGGCAGGGTATGAGCAGTTCTTC
>few|TRBJ2-4|NA|TRBV7-8
CASSLAWGRENIQYF
TGTGCCAGCAGCTTAGCGTGGGGCCGGGAAAACATTCAGTACTTC
>few|TRBJ2-5|NA|TRBV6-1
CASSVLQGGAGQETQYF
TGTGCCAGCAGTGTTTTGCAGGGAGGAGCTGGTCAAGAGACCCAGTACTTC
>many|TRBJ2-4|NA|TRBV5-6
CASRSRGGKNIQYF
TGTGCCAGCAGATCCCGGGGTGGCAAAAACATTCAGTACTTC
>once|TRBJ1-2|NA|TRBV18
CASSPPPGTDYGYTF
TGTGCCAGCTCACCACCCCCTGGTACAGATTATGGCTACACCTTC
>NA|TRBJ2-7|NA|TRBV29-1
CSGVAEFQTEQYF
TGCAGCGGCGTAGCGGAATTTCAAACCGAGCAGTACTTC
>few|TRBJ1-4|NA|TRBV28
CASSLAAGREKLFF
TGTGCCAGCAGTTTGGCAGCCGGTAGGGAAAAACTGTTTTTT
>many|TRBJ2-5|NA|TRBV29-1
CSVGKGGGVETQYF
TGCAGCGTCGGCAAAGGGGGGGGAGTAGAGACCCAGTACTTC
>NA|TRBJ2-1|TRBD2|TRBV11-2
CASSPRTSGSHEQFF
TGTGCCAGCAGCCCCAGGACTAGCGGGAGCCATGAGCAGTTCTTC
>many|TRBJ1-5|NA|TRBV9
CASSVDGGNQPQHF
TGTGCCAGCAGCGTAGACGGAGGCAATCAGCCCCAGCATTTT
>NA|TRBJ2-5|NA|TRBV28
CASSPNTPKETQYF
TGTGCCAGCAGCCCGAACACCCCCAAGGAGACCCAGTACTTC
>NA|TRBJ2-3|NA|TRBV6-6
CASSSTSDTQYF
TGTGCCAGCAGTTCCACGTCCGATACGCAGTATTTT
>few|TRBJ2-7|TRBD1|TRBV7-2
CASSYTGTGSYEQYF
TGTGCCAGCAGCTACACCGGGACAGGGTCGTACGAGCAGTACTTC
>NA|TRBJ2-1|TRBD1|TRBV11-3
CASSWGQGAFDRKYNEQFF
TGTGCCAGCAGCTGGGGACAGGGGGCTTTCGACCGCAAATACAATGAGCAGTTCTTC
>NA|TRBJ1-5|NA|TRBV6-1
CASSDLIDQPQHF
TGTGCCAGCAGTGACTTAATAGATCAGCCCCAGCATTTT